The sequence of this T cell receptor beta chain was determined in a study of human T cells and chemical hapten exposure. Study as a whole: There were per-sample TCR yield variations, arising mainly from small pooled library volume differences.

Trimming removed 5 bases from V and 5 bases from J, with 11 bases in between. The CDR3 has 13 amino acids. TCRdb called the RACE reads again in MiXCR, with one record for every CDR3 protein. The table has approximately 30,000 distinct CDR3 sequences, over 4.5% seen once. Time point specified: patch test 3, about 24 weeks after DPC sensitization. Treatment noted: therapeutic diphenylcyclopropenone sensitization with weekly scalp DPC. Sample donors consisted of patients with alopecia, aged 18 to 70 years, who were suitable for DPC. This clonotype showed up many times. This receptor was identified in a man aged 30-40 years with alopecia areata. Some clones in this sample may be carry-over from other donors' samples. The rearrangement links TRBV12-3 or TRBV12-4 to TRBJ2-3, with a weak D call TRBD1 (5 bases). Sample: whole blood, taken in connection with sensitization to the hapten diphenylcyclopropenone (DPC). This CDR3 is CASSARQGDTQYF. In nucleotides, the CDR3 is TGTGCCAGCAGTGCTCGCCAGGGAGATACGCAGTATTTT.